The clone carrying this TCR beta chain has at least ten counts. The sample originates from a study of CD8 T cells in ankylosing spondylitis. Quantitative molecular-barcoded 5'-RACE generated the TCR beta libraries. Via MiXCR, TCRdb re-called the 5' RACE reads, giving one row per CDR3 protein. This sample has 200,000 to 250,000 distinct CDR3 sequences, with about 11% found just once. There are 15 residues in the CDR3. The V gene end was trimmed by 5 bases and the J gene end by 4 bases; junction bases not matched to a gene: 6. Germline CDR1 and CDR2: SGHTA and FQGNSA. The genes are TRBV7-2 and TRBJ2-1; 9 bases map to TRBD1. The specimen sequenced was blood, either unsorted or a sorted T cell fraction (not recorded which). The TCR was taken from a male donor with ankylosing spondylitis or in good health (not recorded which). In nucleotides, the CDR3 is TGTGCCAGCAGCCCCGGGACAGGGTTTTACAATGAGCAGTTCTTC. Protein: CASSPGTGFYNEQFF.